This T cell receptor (beta chain) was obtained from a study of T-cell reconstitution after alpha-beta-depleted transplantation in children. Study conclusions and caveats: Some patients' high day-60 TCRbeta diversity was traced to surviving recipient T cells and thymic progenitors. Several hundred expanded graft clones reportedly were the source of alpha-beta T cells about two months after transplant. At one year after transplant, newly produced T cells mostly accounted for T-cell counts and diversity.

Germline loops: CDR1 SEHNR, CDR2 FQNEAQ (reference sequence). Trimming stripped 5 bases from V and 4 bases from J, with 14 bases between. This CDR3 is built from 14 residues. Remarks on this clonotype: Its antigen is undetermined.

Molecular barcoding with unique molecular identifiers was used for the TCRbeta library. MiXCR, run by TCRdb on the PCR reads, gives a single entry per CDR3 protein. The profile shows about 980,000 distinct CDR3 sequences, roughly 31% of them singletons. The sequence was obtained from a boy younger than two who had a stem cell transplant for SCID, so the T cells may come from the graft donor. The V gene is TRBV7-9, the J gene TRBJ1-2, with no clear D. This material consisted of PBMCs, mostly from graft donor cells, taken 360 days after TCRalphabeta/CD19-depleted stem cell transplant. The CDR3 bases are TGTGCCAGCAGCGGCGGGCTCTCGAGCTATGGCTACACCTTC. This gives the protein CASSGGLSSYGYTF.